What follows is one T cell receptor beta chain and its context. This entry comes from a study of blood T cells in healthy people across ages. Then a second PCR, running roughly 7 to 12 cycles, was carried out with a sample-barcoded 5' primer and a J-beta primer mix. TCRdb redid the calling of the 5' RACE reads with MiXCR, one entry per CDR3 protein. The sample has approximately 850,000 distinct CDR3 sequences, more than 45% seen once. The V gene end was trimmed by 4 bases and the J gene end by 3 bases; junction bases not matched to a gene: 8. This CDR3 has 16 residues. Germline CDR1 SGHRS, CDR2 YFSETQ.

The V call is TRBV5-1, the J call TRBJ2-7, with TRBD2 matching over 12 bases. The specimen sequenced was blood. The clonotype originates from a man aged 30-40 years in good health. CDR3 loop: CASSQRTSGIVYEQYF. CDR3 sequence (DNA): TGCGCCAGCAGCCAAAGGACTAGCGGGATAGTCTACGAGCAGTACTTC.